A single sample gave rise to the 21 T cell receptor beta chains below, sequenced in a study of blood T cells in healthy people across ages. A second PCR of about 6 to 12 cycles used a sample-barcoded 5' primer and a J-beta primer mix. MiXCR was run by TCRdb on the 5' RACE reads, yielding one entry per CDR3 protein. The repertoire holds around 690,000 distinct CDR3 sequences, with roughly 53% as singletons. The sample comprised blood. These receptor sequences come from a man aged 60 to 69 in good health.

The chain carries TRBV2 and TRBJ2-7; D is perhaps TRBD2 (7 bases). Between the trimmed V and J ends, which lost 4 bases and 4 bases, there was a span of 14 bases. This CDR3 comprises 14 residues. The germline V gene encodes CDR1 SNHLY and CDR2 FYNNEI. The CDR3 nucleotides read TGTGCCAGCAGTGCGGAGAGGGGGGGATACGAGCAGTACTTC. Translation: CASSAERGGYEQYF.

The genes are TRBV29-1 and TRBJ1-2; TRBD1 matches at 7 bases. Looked up from germline, CDR1 is SQVTM and CDR2 is ANQGSEA. This CDR3 spans 11 amino acids. Losses at the gene ends were 7 bases for V and 6 bases for J; bases not matched to a gene: 5. This CDR3 reads CSARQGDGYTF. CDR3 in DNA: TGCAGCGCCCGACAGGGCGATGGCTACACCTTC.

V gene TRBV6-6 combines with J gene TRBJ1-4; 7 nucleotides line up with TRBD1. Germline V gives CDR1 MNHNY, CDR2 SVGAGI (reference sequence). This CDR3 is built from 16 residues. V shed 5 bases, J shed 0 bases, and the junction held 6 bases outside the gene matches. This chain's CDR3 is CASSRQGTTTNEKLFF. In DNA, the CDR3 is TGTGCCAGCAGTAGACAGGGAACCACAACTAATGAAAAACTGTTTTTT.

The chain uses TRBV2 and TRBJ2-5, with TRBD2 matching over 10 bases. The J segment lost 4 bases and the V segment lost 0 bases, leaving 8 bases of the junction unmatched. The germline CDR1 and CDR2 sequences are SNHLY and FYNNEI. CDR3 length: 17 residues. The CDR3: CASSEASGGLSLETQYF. Written as DNA, the CDR3 is TGTGCCAGCAGTGAAGCTAGCGGGGGGCTTTCGTTAGAGACCCAGTACTTC.

This clonotype was observed a handful of times. The chain combines TRBV6-5 with TRBJ2-7; tentative D call: TRBD2 (5 bases). The ends were cut back, 2 bases at V and 9 bases at J, with 11 bases in the middle. The germline V gene encodes CDR1 MNHEY and CDR2 SVGAGI. The CDR3 has 12 amino acids. CDR3 amino acids: CASSYGEGVQYF. The CDR3 coding sequence is TGTGCCAGCAGTTACGGCGAGGGAGTGCAGTACTTC.

This chain connects TRBV3-1 to TRBJ1-2; D not certain. The CDR3 contains 14 residues. Germline V gives CDR1 LGHDT, CDR2 YNNKEL (reference sequence). Between the trimmed V and J ends, which lost 0 bases and 2 bases, there was a span of 7 bases. In DNA, the CDR3 is TGTGCCAGCAGCCAAGAAACACAGAACTATGGCTACACCTTC. Translated, it gives CASSQETQNYGYTF.

Remarks on this clonotype: This may come from a read error, since a much larger clone is one base off. The rearrangement uses TRBV12-3 or TRBV12-4 and TRBJ2-4, with 9 bases identical to TRBD2. The V segment lost 7 bases and the J segment 9 bases; nucleotides outside the gene matches: 13. The CDR3 totals 15 residues. CDR3 nucleotide sequence: TGTGCCAGCACCCCTGGGCGGGGGGGCGAAAGCATTCAGTACTTC. Translating gives CASTPGRGGESIQYF.

Only one count was recorded for this clonotype. This chain uses TRBV2 with TRBJ2-3; 7 nucleotides line up with TRBD2. The CDR3 contains 15 residues. Germline V lookup: CDR1 SNHLY, CDR2 FYNNEI. V lost 5 bases, J lost 3 bases, and 8 bases stayed unmatched. CDR3 DNA sequence: TGTGCCAGCAGTAATGGGCGGGGGAGGACAGATACGCAGTATTTT. Translated, it gives CASSNGRGRTDTQYF. Complete variable domain (other parts from reference TRBV2 and TRBJ2-3): EPEVTQTPSHQVTQMGQEVILRCVPISNHLYFYWYRQILGQKVEFLVSFYNNEISEKSEIFDDQFSVERPDGSNFTLKIRSTKLEDSAMYFCASSNGRGRTDTQYFGPGTRLTVL.

This clonotype was seen many times. The chain has TRBV5-1 and TRBJ2-5; D unclear. Germline CDR1 reads SGHRS; CDR2 reads YFSETQ. Trimming took 4 bases from V and 0 from J, leaving 10 bases between them. The CDR3 totals 14 residues. The CDR3 DNA follows: TGCGCCAGCAGCCTTGGGTGGGACCAAGAGACCCAGTACTTC. Amino acids: CASSLGWDQETQYF.

CDR3 residues: CASREGGGRNEQYF. The CDR3 bases are TGTGCCAGCAGGGAGGGGGGAGGGCGCAACGAGCAGTACTTC. This chain links TRBV2 with TRBJ2-5; maybe TRBD2 (7 bases). With the DNA end fitting TRBJ2-7 better, the J assignment may be wrong. The CDR3 runs 14 residues. Germline V gene data show CDR1 as SNHLY and CDR2 as FYNNEI.

The CDR3 loop reads CASSIMGHSSYGYTF. For the CDR3, the DNA is TGTGCCAGCAGCATTATGGGACACAGTTCATATGGCTACACCTTC. The genes are TRBV7-9 and TRBJ1-2; possible D gene TRBD1, 6 bases. This CDR3 has 15 amino acids. Trimming cost V 5 bases and J 5 bases, with 18 bases left between them. Germline V gene data show CDR1 as SEHNR and CDR2 as FQNEAQ (reference sequence).

The chain is built from TRBV6-1 and TRBJ2-3; 13 nucleotides match TRBD2. In germline, CDR1 is MNHNS, CDR2 SASEGT. This CDR3 has 15 amino acids. The V segment lost 4 bases and the J segment 5 bases; nucleotides outside the gene matches: 3. The CDR3 DNA sequence: TGTGCCAGCAGTGCTCGGACTAGCGGGGGAGATACGCAGTATTTT. Amino acid sequence: CASSARTSGGDTQYF.

The rearrangement links TRBV7-9 to TRBJ1-1; TRBD1 might be the D (6 bases). CDR1 SEHNR and CDR2 FQNEAQ come from the germline V gene (reference sequence). Trimming shortened V by 5 bases and J by 3 bases, and 13 bases separated the two germline ends. The CDR3 contains 14 residues. The CDR3 DNA is TGTGCCAGCAGCCCCTGGACAGAAGACACTGAAGCTTTCTTT. Its protein is CASSPWTEDTEAFF. Using reference TRBV7-9 and TRBJ1-1 for the parts outside the CDR3, the full variable domain is DTGVSQNPRHKITKRGQNVTFRCDPISEHNRLYWYRQTLGQGPEFLTYFQNEAQLEKSRLLSDRFSAERPKGSFSTLEIQRTEQGDSAMYLCASSPWTEDTEAFFGQGTRLTVV.

This clonotype was seen once. This sequence joins TRBV2 and TRBJ2-4, with D perhaps TRBD1 (6 bases). Germline loops: CDR1 SNHLY, CDR2 FYNNEI. Deletions cut 2 bases from V and 13 bases from J, with 15 bases between. The CDR3 length is 13 residues. The DNA of the CDR3 is TGTGCCAGCAGTGAACAGGGGATGAATGAGCAGTACTTC. Its translation is CASSEQGMNEQYF. The variable domain in full, with the rest retrieved from reference TRBV2 and TRBJ2-4, is EPEVTQTPSHQVTQMGQEVILRCVPISNHLYFYWYRQILGQKVEFLVSFYNNEISEKSEIFDDQFSVERPDGSNFTLKIRSTKLEDSAMYFCASSEQGMNEQYFGAGTRLSVL.

This clonotype was seen a handful of times. This sequence joins TRBV7-9 and TRBJ2-3; D gene ambiguous. The CDR3 is 12 amino acids. CDR1 is SEHNR and CDR2 is FQNEAQ in the germline V gene (reference sequence). V was clipped by 9 bases and J by 4 bases, with 11 bases between them. The CDR3 here is CASAAWADTQYF. The CDR3 DNA follows: TGTGCCAGTGCCGCATGGGCAGATACGCAGTATTTT.

J is TRBJ2-4 and V is TRBV10-3; TRBD2 aligns across 7 bases. The V gene end was trimmed by 8 bases and the J gene end by 8 bases; junction bases not matched to a gene: 9. Per germline, CDR1 ENHRY and CDR2 SYGVKD. This CDR3 contains 13 residues. The CDR3 reads CAIGGELGDIQYF. The CDR3 DNA reads as TGTGCCATCGGGGGGGAGTTGGGAGACATTCAGTACTTC.

There are many counts of this clonotype. V gene TRBV4-1 combines with J gene TRBJ2-7, with D hard to call. Trimming stripped 3 bases from V and 1 base from J, with 19 bases between. The CDR3 totals 17 residues. From germline, CDR1 is MGHRA and CDR2 YSYEKL. DNA of the CDR3: TGCGCCAGCAGCCATTCAGACCGGGCCAGATTTTCCTACGAGCAGTACTTC. It codes for CASSHSDRARFSYEQYF.

The chain is built from TRBV7-7 and TRBJ2-3; D remains ambiguous. V was pared by 5 bases and J by 2 bases, with 11 bases between. Germline V gives CDR1 SSHAT, CDR2 FNYEAQ (reference sequence). This CDR3 spans 14 amino acids. CDR3 sequence: CASSPLSFTDTQYF. CDR3 coding DNA: TGTGCCAGCAGCCCCTTAAGCTTCACAGATACGCAGTATTTT.

In this sample, this clonotype turned up a few times. This sequence joins TRBV7-8 and TRBJ2-6, with D possibly being TRBD2 (5 bases). CDR3 size: 17 residues. Trimming stripped 1 base from V and 2 bases from J, with 12 bases between. The germline V gene encodes CDR1 SGHVS and CDR2 FQNEAQ. The CDR3 DNA reads TGTGCCAGCAGCTTAGTCGCCTTCGGGGCTGGGGCCAACGTCCTGACTTTC. Translation gives CASSLVAFGAGANVLTF.

V is TRBV5-1 and J is TRBJ2-5, with D perhaps TRBD1 or TRBD2 (5 bases each). With 4 bases removed from V and 2 bases from J, the gap between germline ends came to 12 bases. Germline-derived CDR1 and CDR2 are SGHRS and YFSETQ. This CDR3 is built from 14 residues. The CDR3 bases are TGCGCCAGCAGCCGGGACGGGGTACAAGAGACCCAGTACTTC. This encodes CASSRDGVQETQYF.

The chain employs TRBV24-1 and TRBJ2-1, with 9 positions matching TRBD1. The CDR3 runs to 16 residues. Germline V gene data show CDR1 as KGHDR and CDR2 as SFDVKD. V was clipped by 4 bases and J by 5 bases; unmatched bases: 8. The DNA for the CDR3 is TGTGCCACCAGTGACCCGGGACAGGGAGGAGACAATGAGCAGTTCTTC. Amino acids: CATSDPGQGGDNEQFF.